The sequence of this T cell receptor (beta chain) was determined in a study of T cells in Graves' hyperthyroidism and ophthalmopathy. Study conclusions and caveats: Most clonotypes expanded in the thyroid (above 0.001) were also present in blood.

Hyperthyroidism was newly diagnosed in patients aged 18 to 65 (duration under 2 months). This clonotype was seen many times. Its antigen remains unidentified. Deletions cut 5 bases from V and 8 bases from J, with 15 bases between. The CDR3 runs to 13 residues. Per the germline V gene, CDR1 is MNHNS and CDR2 is SASEGT. Amplified TCR beta CDR3 regions derived from RNA transcripts. First-round RT-PCR with HTBI primers amplified the TCR CDR3 region. One entry per CDR3 protein, called by TCRdb with MiXCR from the multiplex PCR reads. The sample carries under 400,000 distinct CDR3 sequences, around 23% recorded once.

V and J are TRBV6-1 and TRBJ1-2, with a weak D call TRBD1 (6 bases). The TCR sequence derives from a woman in her forties or fifties with Graves' hyperthyroidism. Material for sequencing was blood. CDR3 DNA sequence: TGTGCCAGCAGTCCCGACAGGCGAGGAGGCTACACCTTC. Protein sequence: CASSPDRRGGYTF.